This T cell receptor beta chain came from a study of low-dose radiotherapy and immunotherapy resistance in tumors. Study summary: Both drugs were delivered intravenously to patients (nivolumab 240 mg every two weeks and ipilimumab 1 mg/kg every six weeks).

The V end lost 4 bases, the J end lost 6 bases, and 11 bases lay between the germline ends. Germline CDR1 reads ENHRY; CDR2 reads SYGVKD. This CDR3 spans 13 amino acids. Ipilimumab, nivolumab, aspirin, low-dose cyclophosphamide and low-dose radiotherapy were administered to donors. Alpha and beta chains were covered, as first-strand cDNA relied on TRAV- and TRBV-specific primers. TCRs were amplified for roughly 22 PCR cycles with a constant-region primer and V-primer adapter. mRNA that had been isolated underwent amplification through in vitro transcription. TCRdb analysed the reads with MiXCR anew, one entry per CDR3 protein. The table has 13,000 or so distinct CDR3 sequences, 75% seen once; the top ten hold around 5%.

This TCR derives from a human donor with advanced metastatic prostate, ovarian, gallbladder or colorectal cancer (not recorded which). This table probably holds off-target reads from a library built for another chain. V and J are TRBV10-3 and TRBJ2-3; D is undetermined. The CDR3 DNA follows: TGTGCCATCAGTGGCAACTCCCTTGATACGCAGTATTTT. Protein sequence: CAISGNSLDTQYF.